The 8 T cell receptor beta chains reported below all come from one sample, sequenced in a study of blood T cells in healthy people across ages (dated by TCRdb to about 2015). Libraries were made using 5' RACE. Sequencing was performed on an Illumina HiSeq 2500. The second PCR ran for roughly 6 to 11 cycles and used a J-beta primer mix along with a sample-barcoded 5' primer. The public reads were run again by TCRdb, first through fastp at Q25 and then through MiXCR, and only productive beta chains were kept. Entries are consolidated by CDR3 protein sequence, retaining the most common genes and DNA. The sample records more than 1,400,000 distinct CDR3 sequences, around 39% of which are singletons. The ten most abundant clones make up 7% to 9% of the sample. The sample taken for sequencing was blood. The receptors stem from a woman between 18 and 29 years old in good health.

The J gene is TRBJ2-1, the V gene TRBV30, with 14 bases aligning to TRBD2. CDR1 is GTSNPN, CDR2 SVGIG, per germline (reference sequence). This CDR3 region has 15 residues. V trimming: 4 bases; J trimming: 7 bases; junction bases outside the gene matches: 6. For the CDR3, the DNA is TGTGCCTGGACCCGGGGGACTAGCGGGAGAAATGAGCAGTTCTTC. Protein product: CAWTRGTSGRNEQFF. Combining the CDR3 with reference TRBV30 and TRBJ2-1 gives the whole variable domain SQTIHQWPATLVQPVGSPLSLECTVEGTSNPNLYWYRQAAGRGLQLLFYSVGIGQISSEVPQNLSASRPQDRQFILSSKKLLLSDSGFYLCAWTRGTSGRNEQFFGPGTRLTVL.

V usage is TRBV12-5 and J usage is TRBJ2-5, with 11 bases matching TRBD2. The CDR3 runs 17 residues. Germline CDR1 reads LGHNT; CDR2 reads FRNRAP. Losses at the gene ends were 2 bases for V and 11 bases for J; bases not matched to a gene: 16. CDR3 DNA sequence: TGTGCTAGTGGTTTGCTCCATCGACTAGCGGGGCTTAATGAGCAGTACTTC. Amino acid sequence: CASGLLHRLAGLNEQYF.

This chain connects TRBV28 to TRBJ2-3, with 10 bases that match TRBD2. Per the germline V gene, CDR1 is MDHEN and CDR2 is SYDVKM. The CDR3 totals 16 residues. Trimming at V came to 5 bases and at J to 4 bases, leaving 9 bases not matched to a gene. The CDR3 loop is CASSGIAGGPADTQYF. The DNA of the CDR3 is TGTGCCAGCAGTGGAATAGCGGGGGGCCCCGCAGATACGCAGTATTTT.

This clonotype came up a few times. The rearrangement links TRBV18 to TRBJ1-2, with D uncertain. Trimming stripped 2 bases from V and 4 bases from J, with 8 bases between. Germline CDR1 KGHSH, CDR2 LQKENI. CDR3 size: 13 residues. For the CDR3, the DNA is TGTGCCAGCTCACCAGAATCTCCCTATGGCTACACCTTC. This gives the protein CASSPESPYGYTF. Combining the CDR3 with reference TRBV18 and TRBJ1-2 gives the whole variable domain NAGVMQNPRHLVRRRGQEARLRCSPMKGHSHVYWYRQLPEEGLKFMVYLQKENIIDESGMPKERFSAEFPKEGPSILRIQQVVRGDSAAYFCASSPESPYGYTFGSGTRLTVV.

A single count supports this clonotype. A much bigger clone sits one base away, suggesting this may be a read error. The rearrangement joins TRBV19 to TRBJ2-1, with 9 bases lining up with TRBD2. The CDR3 length is 15 residues. Germline V gene lookup returns CDR1 LNHDA and CDR2 SQIVND (reference sequence). This chain's CDR3 is CASSKTSGSYTEQFF. CDR3 nucleotides: TGTGCCAGTAGTAAAACTAGCGGGTCCTACACTGAGCAGTTCTTC.

This clonotype was seen many times. The V and J genes are TRBV7-9 and TRBJ1-2; D is perhaps TRBD1 (5 bases). Germline loops: CDR1 SEHNR, CDR2 FQNEAQ (reference sequence). V gave up 2 bases and J gave up 2 bases, with 9 bases separating them. The CDR3 sequence is 14 residues long. In DNA form, the CDR3 reads TGTGCCAGCAGCTTATCCTCAGGGAACTATGGCTACACCTTC. Encoded protein: CASSLSSGNYGYTF.

This clonotype showed up just a few times. This chain uses TRBV20-1 with TRBJ2-5; a weak D match, TRBD2 (6 bases). V was shortened by 1 base and J by 5 bases, with 11 bases between the two germline ends. Per the germline V gene, CDR1 is DFQATT and CDR2 is SNEGSKA (reference sequence). The CDR3 consists of 13 residues. The CDR3 loop is CSARVAGRETQYF. DNA of the CDR3: TGCAGTGCTAGAGTCGCAGGGAGGGAGACCCAGTACTTC.

Many counts were recorded for this clonotype. The J gene is TRBJ2-3, the V gene TRBV4-2; 13 bases align to TRBD2. Trimming took 1 base from V and 0 from J; bases not matched to a gene: 4. The CDR3 has 18 residues. CDR1 is LGHNA, CDR2 YNFKEQ, per germline. The CDR3 nucleotides are TGTGCCAGCAGCCAAGGACTAGCGGGGGGACCTAGCACAGATACGCAGTATTTT. It yields the protein CASSQGLAGGPSTDTQYF.